This TCR beta chain was profiled in a study of cytomegalovirus exposure and HLA in healthy donors. Study observations and caveats: It was taken for granted in presence/absence analyses that sequencing depth across donors was roughly uniform. In a later analysis, common viral pathogens appeared linked to several of the most significant clusters. It was reported that TCR beta sequences correctly inferred the HLA-A and HLA-B alleles for most subjects. Using the classifier, cytomegalovirus status was reportedly diagnosed with high specificity and sensitivity.

Note on this clone: The antigen remains unidentified.

Vbeta (60) and Jbeta (13) primers were used in the PCR. The protocol was immunoSEQ multiplex PCR, while the TCRdb copy is restricted to in-frame clones and leaves out a portion. Found here are hundreds of thousands of clones, 76% of them singletons; the top ten hold 0.63%. Between the trimmed V and J ends, which lost 3 bases and 6 bases, there was a span of 13 bases. CDR3 length: 14 amino acids. The germline CDR1 and CDR2 sequences are SNHLY and FYNNEI. The specimen sequenced was PBMCs. This chain links TRBV2 with TRBJ2-3; possible D gene TRBD1, 6 bases. The sequence derives from a man younger than 35 in good health and CMV-seronegative. The CDR3 nucleotides read TGTGCCAGCAGTGATGCCAGGGGTTTGGATACGCAGTATTTT. Translation: CASSDARGLDTQYF. Filled out from reference TRBV2 and TRBJ2-3, the complete variable domain reads EPEVTQTPSHQVTQMGQEVILRCVPISNHLYFYWYRQILGQKVEFLVSFYNNEISEKSEIFDDQFSVERPDGSNFTLKIRSTKLEDSAMYFCASSDARGLDTQYFGPGTRLTVL.